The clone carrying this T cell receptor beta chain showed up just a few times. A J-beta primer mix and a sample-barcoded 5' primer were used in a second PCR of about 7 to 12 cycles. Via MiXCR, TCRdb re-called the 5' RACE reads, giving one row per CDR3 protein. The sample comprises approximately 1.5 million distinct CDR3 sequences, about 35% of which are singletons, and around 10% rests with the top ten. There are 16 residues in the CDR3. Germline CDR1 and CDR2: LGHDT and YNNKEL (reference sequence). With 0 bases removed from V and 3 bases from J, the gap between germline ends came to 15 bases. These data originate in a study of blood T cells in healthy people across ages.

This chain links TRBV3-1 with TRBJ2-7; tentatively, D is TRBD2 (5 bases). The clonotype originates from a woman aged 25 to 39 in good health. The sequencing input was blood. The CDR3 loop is CASSQDPTTTLYEQYF. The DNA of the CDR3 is TGTGCCAGCAGCCAAGATCCCACGACTACCCTCTACGAGCAGTACTTC.